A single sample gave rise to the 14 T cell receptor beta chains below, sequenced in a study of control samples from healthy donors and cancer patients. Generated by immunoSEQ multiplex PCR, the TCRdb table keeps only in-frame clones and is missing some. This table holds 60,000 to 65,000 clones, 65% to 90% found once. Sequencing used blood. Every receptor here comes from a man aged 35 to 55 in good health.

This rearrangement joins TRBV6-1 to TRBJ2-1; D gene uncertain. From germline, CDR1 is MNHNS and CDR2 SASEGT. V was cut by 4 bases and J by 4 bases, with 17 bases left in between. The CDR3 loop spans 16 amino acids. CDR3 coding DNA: TGTGCCAGCAGTGGAAGGTGGGCTGTAGCTTACAATGAGCAGTTCTTC. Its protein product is CASSGRWAVAYNEQFF.

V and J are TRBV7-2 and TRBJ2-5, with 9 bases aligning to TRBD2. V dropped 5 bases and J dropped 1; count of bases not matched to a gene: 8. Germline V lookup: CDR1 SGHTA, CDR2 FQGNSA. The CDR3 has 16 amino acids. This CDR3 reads CASSPLSGSFQETQYF. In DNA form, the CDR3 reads TGTGCCAGCAGCCCCCTTAGCGGGAGTTTCCAAGAGACCCAGTACTTC.

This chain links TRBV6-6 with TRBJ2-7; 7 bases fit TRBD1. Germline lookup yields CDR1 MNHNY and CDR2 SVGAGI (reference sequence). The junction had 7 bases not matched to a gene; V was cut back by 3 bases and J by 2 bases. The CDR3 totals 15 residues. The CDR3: CASSYSWDSTYEQYF. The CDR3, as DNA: TGTGCCAGCAGTTATTCTTGGGACAGCACCTACGAGCAGTACTTC.

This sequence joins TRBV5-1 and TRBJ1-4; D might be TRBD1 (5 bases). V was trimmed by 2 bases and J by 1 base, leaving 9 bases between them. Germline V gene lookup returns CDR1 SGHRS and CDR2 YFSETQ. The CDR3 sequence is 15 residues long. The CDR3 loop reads CASSFHRKTNEKLFF. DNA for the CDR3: TGCGCCAGCAGCTTCCACAGGAAAACTAATGAAAAACTGTTTTTT.

The CDR3 protein is CASRREGRGQPQHF. The CDR3 DNA reads as TGTGCCAGCAGAAGGGAGGGTAGAGGTCAGCCCCAGCATTTT. This chain uses TRBV7-8 with TRBJ1-5; D gene ambiguous. The CDR3 covers 14 residues. Per the germline V gene, CDR1 is SGHVS and CDR2 is FQNEAQ. Trimming cost V 6 bases and J 6 bases, with 15 bases left between them.

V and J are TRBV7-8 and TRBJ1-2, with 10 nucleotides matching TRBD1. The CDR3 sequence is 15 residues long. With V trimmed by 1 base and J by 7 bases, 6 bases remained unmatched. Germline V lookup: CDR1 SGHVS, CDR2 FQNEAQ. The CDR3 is CASSLGTGGFSGYTF. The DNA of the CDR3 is TGTGCCAGCAGCTTAGGGACAGGGGGGTTTTCTGGCTACACCTTC.

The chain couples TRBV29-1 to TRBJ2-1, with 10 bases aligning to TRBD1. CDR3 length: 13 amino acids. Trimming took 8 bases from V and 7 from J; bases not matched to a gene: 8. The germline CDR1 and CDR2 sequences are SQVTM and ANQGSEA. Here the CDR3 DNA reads TGCAGCTGGAGTGGGACAGGGGTAAATGAGCAGTTCTTC. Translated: CSWSGTGVNEQFF.

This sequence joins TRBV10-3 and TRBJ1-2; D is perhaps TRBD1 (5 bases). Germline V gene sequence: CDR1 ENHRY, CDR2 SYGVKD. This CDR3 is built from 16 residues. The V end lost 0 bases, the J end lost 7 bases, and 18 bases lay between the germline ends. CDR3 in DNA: TGTGCCATCAGTGAGTCGGCGGTGGGACTAGTCGGTGGCTACACCTTC. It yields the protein CAISESAVGLVGGYTF.

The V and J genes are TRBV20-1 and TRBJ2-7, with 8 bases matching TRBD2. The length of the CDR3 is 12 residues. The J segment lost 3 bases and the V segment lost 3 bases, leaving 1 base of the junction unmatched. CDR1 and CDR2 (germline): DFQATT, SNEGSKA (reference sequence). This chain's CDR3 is CSASTSGYEQYF. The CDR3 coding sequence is TGCAGTGCTAGTACTAGCGGCTACGAGCAGTACTTC.

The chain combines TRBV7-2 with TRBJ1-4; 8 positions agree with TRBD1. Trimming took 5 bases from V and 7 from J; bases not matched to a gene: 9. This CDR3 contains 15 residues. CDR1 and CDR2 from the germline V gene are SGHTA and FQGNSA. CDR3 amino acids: CASSVDRGVTEKLFF. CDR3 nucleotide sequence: TGTGCCAGCAGCGTAGACAGGGGAGTGACTGAAAAACTGTTTTTT.

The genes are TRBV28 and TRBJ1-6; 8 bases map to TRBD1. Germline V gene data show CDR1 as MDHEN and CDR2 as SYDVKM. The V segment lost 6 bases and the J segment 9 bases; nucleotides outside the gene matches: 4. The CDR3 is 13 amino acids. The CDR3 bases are TGTGCCAGCAGGACAGGGGCCATTTCACCCCTCCACTTT. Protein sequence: CASRTGAISPLHF.

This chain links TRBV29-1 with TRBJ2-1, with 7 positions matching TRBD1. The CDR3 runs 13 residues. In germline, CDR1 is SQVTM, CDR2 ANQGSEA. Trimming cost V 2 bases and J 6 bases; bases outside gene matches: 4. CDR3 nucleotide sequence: TGCAGCGTTGAAAGAGGGGGCCGCAATGAGCAGTTCTTC. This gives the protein CSVERGGRNEQFF.

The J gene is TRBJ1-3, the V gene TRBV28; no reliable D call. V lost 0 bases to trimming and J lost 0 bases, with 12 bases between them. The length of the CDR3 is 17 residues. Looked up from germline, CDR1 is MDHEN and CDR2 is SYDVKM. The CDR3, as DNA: TGTGCCAGCAGTTTATGGTCAGGAGGAAGCTCTGGAAACACCATATATTTT. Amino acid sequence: CASSLWSGGSSGNTIYF.

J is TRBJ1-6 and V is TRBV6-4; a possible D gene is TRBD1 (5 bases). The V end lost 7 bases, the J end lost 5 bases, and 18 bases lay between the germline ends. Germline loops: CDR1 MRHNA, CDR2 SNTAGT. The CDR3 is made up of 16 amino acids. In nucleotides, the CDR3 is TGTGCCAGCACCCTCCGGGGCTCAATCCATAATTCACCCCTCCACTTT. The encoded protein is CASTLRGSIHNSPLHF.